These 15 T cell receptor beta chains came from one sample sequenced in a study of shared clonotypes between healthy human individuals. Naive CD8 cells lacked CD45RO and underwent positive selection for CCR7, leaving out terminally differentiated effector memory CD45RA+ cells. The method was immunoSEQ multiplex PCR; TCRdb's version includes in-frame clones alone and lacks a portion of them. This sample has millions of clones, with 85% to 95% found just once. Sample: naive CD8+ T cells from PBMCs. The source of these receptors is a man younger than 35 in good health. Some clones in this sample may be carry-over from other donors' samples.

V and J are TRBV2 and TRBJ2-7; TRBD1 aligns across 12 bases. Germline V gives CDR1 SNHLY, CDR2 FYNNEI. Trimming at V came to 10 bases and at J to 0 bases, leaving 16 bases not matched to a gene. The CDR3 runs 18 residues. Here the CDR3 DNA reads TGTGCCACATCCACACAATCCGGGACAGGGGGCCTCTCCTACGAGCAGTACTTC. Residues: CATSTQSGTGGLSYEQYF.

The V and J genes are TRBV19 and TRBJ1-1; TRBD1 is a possible D gene (5 bases). V dropped 1 base and J dropped 0 bases, with 15 bases sitting between them. The CDR3 contains 17 residues. Germline CDR1 reads LNHDA; CDR2 reads SQIVND (reference sequence). This CDR3 is CASSIAPKWDLNTEAFF. The CDR3 nucleotides read TGTGCCAGTAGTATAGCCCCCAAATGGGACCTGAACACTGAAGCTTTCTTT.

The chain employs TRBV13 and TRBJ2-3, with no clear D. Germline CDR1 is PRHDT and CDR2 is FYEKMQ (reference sequence). This CDR3 comprises 17 residues. Deletions cut 4 bases from V and 5 bases from J, with 22 bases between. CDR3 nucleotide sequence: TGTGCCAGCAGCTCTCTCGCCTTGACCCCGTCCATAGATACGCAGTATTTT. Translation gives CASSSLALTPSIDTQYF. The variable domain in full, with the rest retrieved from reference TRBV13 and TRBJ2-3, is AAGVIQSPRHLIKEKRETATLKCYPIPRHDTVYWYQQGPGQDPQFLISFYEKMQSDKGSIPDRFSAQQFSDYHSELNMSSLELGDSALYFCASSSLALTPSIDTQYFGPGTRLTVL.

The genes are TRBV6-1 and TRBJ1-5; D may be TRBD1 (5 bases). The CDR3 has 15 residues. Per the germline V gene, CDR1 is MNHNS and CDR2 is SASEGT. With 1 base removed from V and 3 bases from J, the gap between germline ends came to 10 bases. CDR3 region: CASSEEQEINQPQHF. CDR3 bases: TGTGCCAGCAGTGAAGAACAGGAGATCAATCAGCCCCAGCATTTT.

The chain joins TRBV5-6 to TRBJ2-1; D not resolved. Germline V gives CDR1 SGHDT, CDR2 YYEEEE. V dropped 2 bases and J dropped 10 bases, with 13 bases sitting between them. This CDR3 is 13 amino acids long. CDR3 region: CASSLSIWEEQFF. The CDR3 bases are TGTGCCAGCAGCTTATCAATTTGGGAAGAGCAGTTCTTC. Combining the CDR3 with reference TRBV5-6 and TRBJ2-1 gives the whole variable domain DAGVTQSPTHLIKTRGQQVTLRCSPKSGHDTVSWYQQALGQGPQFIFQYYEEEERQRGNFPDRFSGHQFPNYSSELNVNALLLGDSALYLCASSLSIWEEQFFGPGTRLTVL.

V and J are TRBV5-5 and TRBJ1-1; D ambiguous. The V end was cut by 0 bases, the J end by 6 bases, with 6 bases between. Germline V lookup: CDR1 SGHKS, CDR2 YYEKEE (reference sequence). The CDR3 has 12 residues. The CDR3 DNA reads as TGTGCCAGCAGCTTGGGACATGCTGAAGCTTTCTTT. Translated: CASSLGHAEAFF.

This clone was recorded only once. V is TRBV6-5 and J is TRBJ2-5, with 7 bases that match TRBD1. The junction had 4 bases not matched to a gene; V was cut back by 5 bases and J by 1 base. This CDR3 is built from 14 residues. Germline V gene data show CDR1 as MNHEY and CDR2 as SVGAGI. The CDR3 DNA is TGTGCCAGCAGTACCCGGGACAGCCAAGAGACCCAGTACTTC. Protein: CASSTRDSQETQYF.

The chain joins TRBV21-1 to TRBJ1-2; the D segment call TRBD1 is taken from the table without a DNA check. TRBV21-1 is flagged as a pseudogene. This CDR3 region has 13 residues. CDR3 sequence reads: CASSRRAGDGYTF. CDR3 in DNA: TGTGCCAGCAGCCGCCGGGCAGGGGACGGCTACACCTTC.

The chain is built from TRBV9 and TRBJ2-7; 8 nucleotides match TRBD2. There are 15 residues in the CDR3. Germline CDR1 reads SGDLS; CDR2 reads YYNGEE. The trim removed 4 bases at V and 2 bases at J, leaving 8 bases unmatched. The CDR3 protein is CASSPGGGPPYEQYF. The DNA for the CDR3 is TGTGCCAGCAGCCCCGGGGGGGGACCCCCCTACGAGCAGTACTTC.

This chain connects TRBV4-1 to TRBJ2-3, with TRBD2 matching 10 bases. Germline lookup yields CDR1 MGHRA and CDR2 YSYEKL. The length of the CDR3 is 16 residues. The trim removed 4 bases at V and 2 bases at J, leaving 6 bases unmatched. This CDR3 is CASSLRLAGITDTQYF. The CDR3 DNA follows: TGCGCCAGCAGCCTACGACTAGCGGGTATCACAGATACGCAGTATTTT.

The V gene is TRBV27, the J gene TRBJ2-7, with 7 bases lining up with TRBD1. With 6 bases clipped from V and 1 base from J, the junction kept 9 bases outside the gene matches. This CDR3 is 15 amino acids long. Germline values: CDR1 MNHEY, CDR2 SMNVEV (reference sequence). The CDR3 spells CASSFLDRVSYEQYF. CDR3 in DNA: TGTGCCAGCAGCTTCCTCGACAGGGTTTCCTACGAGCAGTACTTC.

The chain recombines TRBV4-3 with TRBJ2-1; 8 positions match TRBD2. The CDR3 is made up of 15 amino acids. Germline assignment: CDR1 LGHNA and CDR2 YSLEER. V shed 4 bases and J 8 bases; nucleotides not matched to a gene: 10. The CDR3 loop reads CASSPTVAGLYEQFF. CDR3 nucleotide sequence: TGCGCCAGCAGCCCGACGGTAGCGGGATTGTATGAGCAGTTCTTC.

About this clone itself: Other nucleotide sequences from this sample produce the same CDR3. The rearrangement links TRBV19 to TRBJ2-7; no clear D. V lost 1 base to trimming and J lost 4 bases, with 8 bases between them. CDR1 LNHDA and CDR2 SQIVND come from the germline V gene (reference sequence). This CDR3 contains 13 residues. DNA for the CDR3: TGTGCCAGTAGTATAGGGGCTGGGTACGAGCAGTACTTC. This translates into CASSIGAGYEQYF.

The CDR3 sequence: CASAGDSLWGQYF. The CDR3 nucleotides are TGTGCTAGCGCTGGGGACTCCCTTTGGGGGCAGTATTTT. This chain links TRBV12-5 with TRBJ2-3, with D possibly matching TRBD2 (6 bases). The ends were cut back, 9 bases at V and 11 bases at J, with 21 bases in the middle. CDR3 length: 13 residues. Germline V gene lookup returns CDR1 LGHNT and CDR2 FRNRAP. Complete variable domain (other parts from reference TRBV12-5 and TRBJ2-3): DARVTQTPRHKVTEMGQEVTMRCQPILGHNTVFWYRQTMMQGLELLAYFRNRAPLDDSGMPKDRFSAEMPDATLATLKIQPSEPRDSAVYFCASAGDSLWGQYFGPGTRLTVL.

The chain links TRBV30 to TRBJ1-2, with 9 bases identical to TRBD1. Germline assignment: CDR1 GTSNPN and CDR2 SVGIG (reference sequence). The CDR3 has 14 residues. The trim removed 4 bases at V and 2 bases at J, leaving 5 bases unmatched. CDR3 in amino acids: CAWIGTGTNYGYTF. CDR3 nucleotide sequence: TGTGCCTGGATCGGGACAGGGACCAACTATGGCTACACCTTC.